This T cell receptor beta chain was profiled in a study of blood T cell repertoires in COVID-19. Study summary: Spain, Italy and the United States supplied samples that represented acute and convalescent COVID-19.

The protocol was immunoSEQ multiplex PCR, while the TCRdb copy is restricted to in-frame clones and leaves out a portion. The table has approximately 200,000 clones, approximately 80% seen once. Individuals aged roughly 18 to 95 years were recruited from approximately 24 US areas. Clinical histories supplied by participants themselves formed the basis of cohort assignment. What was sequenced was PBMCs or T cells enriched from blood (not recorded which). The source of this sequence is a woman aged 40 to 50 with acute COVID-19.

The CDR3 DNA reads as TGTGCCAGCAGGCAGGACAGTTCTGGAAACACCATATATTTT. Translation: CASRQDSSGNTIYF. The genes are TRBV7-3 and TRBJ1-3; weak D call: TRBD1 (6 bases). Trimming left V 6 bases short and J 1 base short, with 10 bases between. The CDR3 runs 14 residues. Germline CDR1 reads SGHTA; CDR2 reads FQGTGA.